This T cell receptor (beta chain) comes out of a study of blood T cell repertoires in COVID-19. Study context: Italy, Spain and the United States were the sources of the convalescent and acute COVID-19 samples. From T cells, B-cell-depleted T cells, or PBMCs came the material, which was cDNA or gDNA.

The CDR3 sequence is 15 residues long. Germline V CDR1 and CDR2: SGHRS, YFSETQ. V gave up 0 bases and J gave up 4 bases, with 12 bases separating them. Per the original methods: Estimation of nucleated cell counts was performed using reference gene primer amplification. TCRdb's table, derived via immunoSEQ multiplex PCR, lists solely in-frame clones and lacks some. V and J calls and clone size follow that table, whereas D and trimming were derived from the DNA. The sample has 250,000 or so clones; around 79% are singletons. The sequence was collected from a woman of 80 years or more with acute or convalescent COVID-19. The sequenced sample was peripheral blood. V is TRBV5-1 and J is TRBJ2-3; D may be TRBD2 (5 bases). Written as DNA, the CDR3 is TGCGCCAGCAGCTTGGAGGGATTTAGCGCAGATACGCAGTATTTT. Translation: CASSLEGFSADTQYF.